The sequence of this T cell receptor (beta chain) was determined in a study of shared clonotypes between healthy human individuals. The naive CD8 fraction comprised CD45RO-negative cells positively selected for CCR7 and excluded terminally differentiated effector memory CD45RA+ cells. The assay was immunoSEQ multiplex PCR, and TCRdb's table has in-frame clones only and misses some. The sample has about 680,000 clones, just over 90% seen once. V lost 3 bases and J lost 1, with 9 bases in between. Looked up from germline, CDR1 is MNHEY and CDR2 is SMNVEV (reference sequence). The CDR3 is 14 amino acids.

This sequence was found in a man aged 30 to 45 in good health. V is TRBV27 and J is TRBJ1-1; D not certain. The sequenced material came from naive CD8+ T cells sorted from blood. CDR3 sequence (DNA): TGTGCCAGCAGTTTCTCGGACGAGAACACTGAAGCTTTCTTT. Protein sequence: CASSFSDENTEAFF.